This is a list of T cell receptor beta chains from one sample in a study of radiation and T cells in renal cell carcinoma. Clones were read by immunoSEQ multiplex PCR, and TCRdb kept only the in-frame ones, dropping some. The table lists roughly 45,000 clones, around four fifths of them singletons. The sequenced sample was blood, obtained from a patient whose treatment included radiotherapy and nephrectomy. These receptors were obtained from a woman between 70 and 85 years old with renal cell carcinoma. Both conserved end residues are part of each CDR3. D genes are given only for firm matches. Clone size is shown for a subset of rows, as once, few, many or a class of expanded clone.

CDR3	DNA	size	D	J	V
CASSPPSEAETQYF	TGTGCCAGCTCACCACCGTCGGAGGCAGAGACCCAGTACTTC	-	-	TRBJ2-5	TRBV18
CASSPVNTEAFF	TGTGCCAGCAGCCCGGTGAACACTGAAGCTTTCTTT	-	-	TRBJ1-1	TRBV7-9
CASSLFGVQGGGYTF	TGTGCCAGCAGCCTCTTCGGTGTGCAGGGGGGTGGCTACACCTTC	-	TRBD1	TRBJ1-2	TRBV5-4
CASGRVQGLFF	TGTGCCAGCGGTCGGGTCCAAGGACTGTTTTTT	-	-	TRBJ1-4	TRBV2
CASSTPMGEAFF	TGTGCCAGCAGCACTCCCATGGGTGAAGCTTTCTTT	-	-	TRBJ1-1	TRBV7-2
CASSPGSGGTEAFF	TGTGCCAGCAGCCCGGGATCTGGGGGCACTGAAGCTTTCTTT	-	-	TRBJ1-1	TRBV7-3
CASSYDRNTEAFF	TGTGCCAGCAGTTATGACAGGAACACTGAGGCTTTCTTT	-	-	TRBJ1-1	TRBV6-6
CSAPRGRGYTF	TGCAGTGCTCCCAGGGGTAGGGGCTACACCTTC	few	-	TRBJ1-2	TRBV20-1
CASSPLAGGPTDTQYF	TGTGCCAGCAGCCCCCTAGCGGGGGGGCCGACAGATACGCAGTATTTT	-	TRBD2	TRBJ2-3	TRBV9
CASSSDRGEAFF	TGTGCCAGCAGTTCGGACAGGGGGGAAGCTTTCTTT	-	TRBD1	TRBJ1-1	TRBV2
CASSRQSTDTQYF	TGTGCCAGTAGTAGGCAGTCGACAGATACGCAGTATTTT	-	-	TRBJ2-3	TRBV19
CASSEGQGVHEQYF	TGCGCCAGCAGTGAGGGACAGGGGGTTCACGAGCAGTACTTC	once	TRBD1	TRBJ2-7	TRBV10-1
CASSLSSTGSSYEQYF	TGTGCCAGCAGCTTGAGTTCGACAGGGAGCTCCTACGAGCAGTACTTC	-	TRBD1	TRBJ2-7	TRBV11-2
CASSLPTGEQETQYF	TGCGCCAGCAGCTTGCCGACGGGGGAACAAGAGACCCAGTACTTC	-	-	TRBJ2-5	TRBV5-1
CASSPLIGTSVTGELFF	TGTGCCAGCTCACCACTTATCGGGACTAGCGTTACCGGGGAGCTGTTTTTT	few	TRBD2	TRBJ2-2	TRBV18
CATQGVDRDYEQYF	TGTGCCACCCAGGGCGTAGATCGGGATTACGAGCAGTACTTC	-	-	TRBJ2-7	TRBV10-3
CASTRGGGAGSQETQYF	TGTGCCAGCACTAGAGGGGGCGGGGCTGGATCCCAAGAGACCCAGTACTTC	-	-	TRBJ2-5	TRBV5-4